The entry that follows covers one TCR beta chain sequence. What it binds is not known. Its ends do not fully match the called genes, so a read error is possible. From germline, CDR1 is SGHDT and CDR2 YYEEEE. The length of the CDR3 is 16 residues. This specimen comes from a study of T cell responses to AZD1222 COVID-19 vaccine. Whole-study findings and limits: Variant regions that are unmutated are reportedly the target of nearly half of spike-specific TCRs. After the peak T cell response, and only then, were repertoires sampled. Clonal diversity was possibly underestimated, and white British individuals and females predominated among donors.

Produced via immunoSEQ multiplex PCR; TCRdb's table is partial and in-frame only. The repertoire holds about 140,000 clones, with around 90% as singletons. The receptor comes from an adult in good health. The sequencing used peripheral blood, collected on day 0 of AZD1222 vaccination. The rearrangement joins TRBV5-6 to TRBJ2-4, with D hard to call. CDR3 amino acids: CASSLASRRATNIQYF. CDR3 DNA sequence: TGTGCCAGCAGCTTGGCGTCCAGACGGGCCACAAACATTCAGTACTTC.